These 22 T cell receptor beta chains share one sample of origin, sequenced in a study of T cells in Graves' hyperthyroidism and ophthalmopathy. Amplification of TCR beta CDR3 regions used RNA as the template. HTBI primers were employed in a first-round RT-PCR of the TCR CDR3. TCRdb reprocessed the multiplex PCR reads with MiXCR, giving one entry per CDR3 protein. The table includes 300,000 to 350,000 distinct CDR3 sequences, around 20% detected once. Input material: blood. These receptors came from a woman aged 50 to 60 with Graves' hyperthyroidism.

This clonotype has a handful of counts. The chain carries TRBV5-4 and TRBJ1-5; the D gene is possibly TRBD1 (5 bases). The CDR3 loop spans 16 amino acids. V lost 4 bases and J 6 bases, leaving 20 bases between the germline ends. Germline CDR1 is SGHNT and CDR2 is YYREEE (reference sequence). The CDR3 DNA follows: TGTGCCAGCAGCGTAGGGAGGGGCACACCCCGTCAGCCCCAGCATTTT. Residues: CASSVGRGTPRQPQHF.

This clonotype was recorded at least ten times. The chain recombines TRBV6-1 with TRBJ1-5; D call uncertain. With 7 bases removed from V and 0 bases from J, the gap between germline ends came to 13 bases. Germline lookup yields CDR1 MNHNS and CDR2 SASEGT. CDR3 length equals 15 residues. In DNA, the CDR3 is TGTGCCAGCACCTCAACGGGCAGTAGCAATCAGCCCCAGCATTTT. Translating it yields CASTSTGSSNQPQHF.

This clonotype was seen at least ten times. This chain uses TRBV2 with TRBJ2-7; no reliable D call. With 9 bases removed from V and 1 base from J, the gap between germline ends came to 10 bases. This CDR3 spans 12 amino acids. Germline values: CDR1 SNHLY, CDR2 FYNNEI. For the CDR3, the DNA is TGTGCCAGTACGACAAGTTCCTACGAGCAGTACTTC. Translating gives CASTTSSYEQYF.

V gene TRBV5-1 combines with J gene TRBJ2-2; TRBD2 aligns across 12 bases. Per the germline V gene, CDR1 is SGHRS and CDR2 is YFSETQ. The CDR3 covers 15 residues. The junction had 5 bases not matched to a gene; V was cut back by 4 bases and J by 7 bases. CDR3 bases: TGCGCCAGCAGCCCACTAGCGGGAGGAAACGGGGAGCTGTTTTTT. It is translated as CASSPLAGGNGELFF.

This clonotype was detected only a few times. The V and J genes are TRBV6-2 or TRBV6-3 and TRBJ2-7, with D perhaps assigned TRBD1 or TRBD2 (5 bases each). There are 15 residues in the CDR3. Germline V lookup: CDR1 MNHEY, CDR2 SVGEGT. V lost 2 bases to trimming and J lost 6 bases, with 17 bases between them. The CDR3 DNA reads TGTGCCAGCAGTTACCAGTTGTCAGGGAGCAGCGAGCAGTACTTC. Encoded protein: CASSYQLSGSSEQYF.

The V gene is TRBV5-1, the J gene TRBJ2-7; 11 bases map to TRBD2. With 9 bases clipped from V and 3 bases from J, the junction kept 5 bases outside the gene matches. Germline V lookup: CDR1 SGHRS, CDR2 YFSETQ. The CDR3 sequence is 13 residues long. CDR3 in amino acids: CATRLAGSYEQYF. The CDR3 DNA reads as TGCGCCACCCGACTAGCGGGGAGCTACGAGCAGTACTTC.

The V and J genes are TRBV6-1 and TRBJ2-7; 9 positions match TRBD1. Germline lookup yields CDR1 MNHNS and CDR2 SASEGT. V was pared by 7 bases and J by 3 bases, with 7 bases of the junction left unmatched. This CDR3 region has 14 residues. CDR3 region: CASNTGGRIYEQYF. The DNA for the CDR3 is TGTGCCAGCAATACAGGGGGCCGAATCTACGAGCAGTACTTC.

The chain combines TRBV12-3 or TRBV12-4 with TRBJ2-7, with a possible D match to TRBD2 (6 bases). Trimming cost V 5 bases and J 4 bases, with 15 bases left between them. The CDR3 runs 14 residues. CDR3 sequence reads: CASSPPGGKYEQYF. The CDR3 DNA reads as TGTGCCAGCAGTCCCCCCGGAGGGAAGTACGAGCAGTACTTC.

This clonotype has ten or more counts. The gene calls are TRBV20-1 and TRBJ1-1; D gene uncertain. Deletions cut 0 bases from V and 1 base from J, with 15 bases between. The CDR3 length is 16 residues. Germline loops: CDR1 DFQATT, CDR2 SNEGSKA (reference sequence). The CDR3 coding sequence is TGCAGTGCTAGAGAACCTACACAACCGGCGAACACTGAAGCTTTCTTT. This sequence encodes CSAREPTQPANTEAFF.

The J gene is TRBJ1-1, the V gene TRBV29-1; TRBD1 is a possible D gene (5 bases). The CDR3 totals 13 residues. Germline CDR1 is SQVTM and CDR2 is ANQGSEA. The V end lost 2 bases, the J end lost 2 bases, and 9 bases lay between the germline ends. CDR3 nucleotide sequence: TGCAGCGTTGAACGGGGGATTAACACTGAAGCTTTCTTT. Protein sequence: CSVERGINTEAFF. Filled out from reference TRBV29-1 and TRBJ1-1, the complete variable domain reads SAVISQKPSRDICQRGTSLTIQCQVDSQVTMMFWYRQQPGQSLTLIATANQGSEATYESGFVIDKFPISRPNLTFSTLTVSNMSPEDSSIYLCSVERGINTEAFFGQGTRLTVV.

This clonotype was seen ten or more times. The rearrangement joins TRBV27 to TRBJ2-1; no clear D. V shed 5 bases and J shed 7 bases, with 21 bases lying between them. This CDR3 comprises 16 residues. Germline CDR1 is MNHEY and CDR2 is SMNVEV (reference sequence). This CDR3 reads CASSRSIGPPENEQFF. In nucleotides, the CDR3 is TGTGCCAGCAGTCGTTCGATAGGGCCCCCGGAGAATGAGCAGTTCTTC.

In its sample, this clonotype was seen a few times. The CDR3 is CASSPPRDTYEQYF. CDR3 DNA sequence: TGTGCCAGCAGCCCACCCCGGGACACCTACGAGCAGTACTTC. The V gene is TRBV11-1, the J gene TRBJ2-7; weak D call: TRBD1 (6 bases). Germline CDR1 and CDR2: SGHAT and FQDESV (reference sequence). V was cut by 5 bases and J by 2 bases, with 13 bases left in between. The CDR3 has 14 amino acids.

This clonotype was seen a few times. The chain links TRBV12-3 or TRBV12-4 to TRBJ1-3, with D possibly matching TRBD1 (6 bases). The CDR3 sequence is 16 residues long. Between the trimmed V and J ends, which lost 6 bases and 0 bases, there was a span of 15 bases. CDR3 region: CASRLRGSNSGNTIYF. In DNA form, the CDR3 reads TGTGCCAGCAGGCTCAGGGGATCGAACTCTGGAAACACCATATATTTT.

This clonotype was detected ten times or more. This sequence joins TRBV28 and TRBJ2-2; TRBD1 aligns across 8 bases. Germline assignment: CDR1 MDHEN and CDR2 SYDVKM. The V gene end was trimmed by 4 bases and the J gene end by 1 base; junction bases not matched to a gene: 5. This CDR3 is 16 amino acids long. CDR3 DNA: TGTGCCAGCAGTTCGTCCGGGACAGGGAACACCGGGGAGCTGTTTTTT. Translated, it gives CASSSSGTGNTGELFF.

This clonotype was seen many times. The V gene is TRBV30, the J gene TRBJ1-1; D remains unclear. CDR1 is GTSNPN, CDR2 SVGIG, per germline (reference sequence). The CDR3 loop spans 14 amino acids. Between the trimmed V and J ends, which lost 2 bases and 1 base, there was a span of 11 bases. The CDR3 DNA follows: TGTGCCTGGAGTCGGGTTCAGCAGAACACTGAAGCTTTCTTT. Translating gives CAWSRVQQNTEAFF.

This clonotype showed up just a few times. This chain joins TRBV19 and TRBJ1-2, with TRBD1 as a possible D gene (6 bases). The CDR3 extends over 14 amino acids. The V end was cut by 7 bases, the J end by 4 bases, with 16 bases between. Looked up from germline, CDR1 is LNHDA and CDR2 is SQIVND (reference sequence). CDR3 sequence: CASMQGLWSYGYTF. In DNA form, the CDR3 reads TGTGCCAGTATGCAGGGGTTATGGAGCTATGGCTACACCTTC. Full variable domain (outside the CDR3, taken from reference TRBV19 and TRBJ1-2): DGGITQSPKYLFRKEGQNVTLSCEQNLNHDAMYWYRQDPGQGLRLIYYSQIVNDFQKGDIAEGYSVSREKKESFPLTVTSAQKNPTAFYLCASMQGLWSYGYTFGSGTRLTVV.

This chain uses TRBV30 with TRBJ2-5; 8 bases line up with TRBD1. The CDR3 contains 12 residues. V was pared by 8 bases and J by 3 bases, with 5 bases of the junction left unmatched. The germline gives CDR1 GTSNPN, CDR2 SVGIG (reference sequence). CDR3 protein: CAGRGREETQYF. CDR3 bases: TGTGCCGGCAGGGGGCGGGAAGAGACCCAGTACTTC.

As for this clonotype: A much more abundant neighbour one base away suggests this may be a read error. DNA of the CDR3: TGTGCCAGCAGTTTAGTAGAGGGCACCAAAAACATTCAGTACTTC. Protein product: CASSLVEGTKNIQYF. V gene TRBV12-3 or TRBV12-4 combines with J gene TRBJ2-4; perhaps TRBD2 as D (5 bases). This CDR3 has 15 amino acids. Trimming stripped 1 base from V and 2 bases from J, with 9 bases between.

This clonotype showed up many times. This chain uses TRBV11-2 with TRBJ2-1; 9 nucleotides line up with TRBD2. Losses at the gene ends were 4 bases for V and 6 bases for J; bases not matched to a gene: 10. Germline loops: CDR1 SGHAT, CDR2 FQNNGV. The CDR3 covers 16 residues. The CDR3 sequence is CASSSFSRTSANEQFF. CDR3 coding DNA: TGTGCCAGCAGCTCCTTTAGCCGGACTAGCGCCAATGAGCAGTTCTTC.

This clonotype was seen repeatedly, ten times or more. This rearrangement joins TRBV12-3 or TRBV12-4 to TRBJ1-6; 9 bases agree with TRBD1. This CDR3 contains 14 residues. V trimming: 5 bases; J trimming: 9 bases; junction bases outside the gene matches: 5. The CDR3, as DNA: TGTGCCAGCAGTCAGGGACAGGGTCGTTCACCCCTCCACTTT. It encodes CASSQGQGRSPLHF.

This clonotype was detected many times. This sequence joins TRBV28 and TRBJ1-4; TRBD1 might be the D (5 bases). Germline loops: CDR1 MDHEN, CDR2 SYDVKM. The V and J ends lost 1 base and 7 bases respectively, with 16 bases between them. The CDR3 runs to 16 residues. The CDR3 sequence is CASSLYRAGVIEKLFF. The CDR3 DNA follows: TGTGCCAGCAGTTTATATAGAGCGGGGGTAATTGAAAAACTGTTTTTT.

This clonotype came up a few times. This chain links TRBV28 with TRBJ1-2, with D maybe TRBD1 (6 bases). Trimming took 4 bases from V and 4 from J, leaving 13 bases between them. This CDR3 is 14 amino acids long. Germline CDR1 and CDR2: MDHEN and SYDVKM. CDR3 nucleotides: TGTGCCAGCAGTTGGGGGGGGGGCATCTATGGCTACACCTTC. Translating gives CASSWGGGIYGYTF.